This is a list of T cell receptor beta chains from one sample in a study of identifying expanded T cells in peripheral blood. This table comes from immunoSEQ multiplex PCR, and its TCRdb copy is limited to in-frame clones, with some not included. This table has 85,000 to 100,000 clones, 88% appearing once. The sample taken for sequencing was blood. The receptors originated from a person between 18 and 75 years old in good health. CDR3s include the opening cysteine and the closing phenylalanine or tryptophan. A D gene is named only where the DNA matches it firmly. The size of a clone is reported for some rows only, either as once, few or many, or as a class for expanded clones.

>TRBJ1-1|TRBV19|few|NA
TGTGCCAGTAGTATGAGTATAAACACTGAAGCTTTCTTT
CASSMSINTEAFF
>TRBJ2-7|TRBV7-2|NA|NA
TGTGCCAGCAGCTTAGTTGTGGGTGGGTACAGCTCCTACGAGCAGTACTTC
CASSLVVGGYSSYEQYF
>TRBJ1-1|TRBV5-1|NA|TRBD1
TGCGCCAGCAGCTTGGGTGACAGGGGGCGCGTGAAAACTGAAGCTTTCTTT
CASSLGDRGRVKTEAFF
>TRBJ1-5|TRBV2|NA|NA
TGTGCCAGCAGTGGGACAGTGCAGTGGGGCAATCAGCCCCAGCATTTT
CASSGTVQWGNQPQHF
>TRBJ2-3|TRBV6-1|NA|TRBD2
TGTGCCAGCAGTGAGGGGGCGGGAGGGCGAGATACGCAGTATTTT
CASSEGAGGRDTQYF
>TRBJ1-3|TRBV6-6|NA|NA
TGTGCCAGCAGTTACTCCCAGAGAAACACCATATATTTT
CASSYSQRNTIYF
>TRBJ1-2|TRBV14|NA|NA
TGTGCCAGCAGCCAAGATCGAGTCAACTATGGCTACACCTTC
CASSQDRVNYGYTF
>TRBJ1-6|TRBV7-6|NA|TRBD1
TGTGCCAGCAGCCCCAACCCCGGGACAGGGAGCGCCCCGACTCGGTCACCCCTCCACTTT
CASSPNPGTGSAPTRSPLHF
>TRBJ2-7|TRBV27|NA|TRBD1
TGTGCCAGCAGTTTATATATACCGGGACAGGGGCCCTACGAGCAGTACTTC
CASSLYIPGQGPYEQYF
>TRBJ2-5|TRBV4-2|NA|TRBD2
TGTGCCAGCAGCCAGGGGGGTGGGAGCGGGAGGGCCTCGGAGACCCAGTACTTC
CASSQGGGSGRASETQYF
>TRBJ2-1|TRBV7-6|NA|TRBD2
TGTGCCAGCAGCTCATCCGGGACTAGCGGGACCAATGAGCAGTTCTTC
CASSSSGTSGTNEQFF
>TRBJ1-5|TRBV30|NA|NA
TGTGCCTGGAGTGGGGGGGCTCTAGGCCAGCCCCAGCATTTT
CAWSGGALGQPQHF
>TRBJ2-3|TRBV5-1|once|NA
TGCGCCAGCAGGCTAGGGGGAGGCACAGATACGCAGTATTTT
CASRLGGGTDTQYF
>TRBJ1-1|TRBV30|NA|NA
TGTGCCTGGAGTCCAGGGCCAAACACTGAAGCTTTCTTT
CAWSPGPNTEAFF
>TRBJ2-3|TRBV9|NA|TRBD2
TGTGCCAGCAGCCAAACTAGCGGGGGCACAGATACGCAGTATTTT
CASSQTSGGTDTQYF
>TRBJ2-2|TRBV4-2|NA|NA
TGTGCCAGCAGCCCTCTTGGGCAGGACACCGGGGAGCTGTTTTTT
CASSPLGQDTGELFF
>TRBJ2-1|TRBV6-5|NA|NA
TGTGCCAGCGGTACGGAAACACCCTCCTACAATGAGCAGTTCTTC
CASGTETPSYNEQFF
>TRBJ2-4|TRBV5-4|NA|NA
TGTGCCAGCAGCTTGGATATGGCCGAAAACATTCAGTACTTC
CASSLDMAENIQYF
>TRBJ1-4|TRBV19|NA|NA
TGTGCCAGTACCCAAGTCCAGGGTCTGGCAACTAATGAAAAACTGTTTTTT
CASTQVQGLATNEKLFF
>TRBJ1-5|TRBV28|NA|TRBD1
TGTGCCAGCACCTCGGACAGGGTGAGATATAGCAATCAGCCCCAGCATTTT
CASTSDRVRYSNQPQHF
>TRBJ2-1|TRBV28|NA|NA
TGTGCCAGCAGCCCGGGGGGCGGCGATGAGCAGTTCTTC
CASSPGGGDEQFF
>TRBJ2-2|TRBV7-5|once|NA
TGTGTCAGAAGCTCAAGGGACACATCGAACACCGGGGAGCTGTTTTTT
CVRSSRDTSNTGELFF
>TRBJ2-4|TRBV28|NA|TRBD2
TGTGCCAGCAGTTCCAGAGGGACTAGCGGGAAAAACATTCAGTACTTC
CASSSRGTSGKNIQYF
>TRBJ1-4|TRBV5-1|NA|TRBD1
TGCGCCAGCAGCCCCTCCTCGACCGGGACAGGGGGTGAAAAACTGTTTTTT
CASSPSSTGTGGEKLFF
>TRBJ1-1|TRBV5-1|NA|NA
TGCGCCAGCCACGGACGGGCGAACACTGAAGCTTTCTTT
CASHGRANTEAFF
>TRBJ1-4|TRBV9|NA|NA
TGTGCCAGCAGCCCGACTGGGGGGGCTCATAATGAAAAACTGTTTTTT
CASSPTGGAHNEKLFF
>TRBJ2-7|TRBV6-6|once|TRBD1
TGTGCCAGCAGTTCCCGGGACAGGGACTACGAGCAGTACTTC
CASSSRDRDYEQYF
>TRBJ2-1|TRBV28|NA|NA
TGTGCCAGCAGCCGTCGACGGTCTAATGAGCAGTTCTTC
CASSRRRSNEQFF
>TRBJ2-7|TRBV9|NA|NA
TGTGCCAGCAGCGTGGAAGCAGGGGCTCAGCACGAGCAGTACTTC
CASSVEAGAQHEQYF
>TRBJ2-7|TRBV5-8|NA|NA
TGTGCCAGCAGCTTGGTAGGAAGTGCCTACGAGCAGTACTTC
CASSLVGSAYEQYF
>TRBJ1-5|TRBV7-8|NA|TRBD1
TGTGCCAGCAGCCCCCGGGACAGGGTCATTCAGCCCCAGCATTTT
CASSPRDRVIQPQHF
>TRBJ1-6|TRBV30|NA|NA
TGTGCCTGGGGGTCGGAGGGGACCCTCAGCTCCTATAATTCACCCCTCCACTTT
CAWGSEGTLSSYNSPLHF
>TRBJ2-3|TRBV5-1|NA|NA
TGCGCCAGCATCCAAGGGGGGAGCGCCACAGATACGCAGTATTTT
CASIQGGSATDTQYF
>TRBJ1-5|TRBV7-2|NA|NA
TGTGCCAGCAGCTTAGGGGCCGCAAACAATCAGCCCCAGCATTTT
CASSLGAANNQPQHF
>TRBJ2-7|TRBV15|NA|NA
TGTGCCACCAGCAGGGCGGGACAGAACTACGAGCAGTACTTC
CATSRAGQNYEQYF
>TRBJ1-2|TRBV9|NA|NA
TGTGCCAGCAGCGTAGCAGGGATTAACTATGGCTACACCTTC
CASSVAGINYGYTF
>TRBJ1-2|TRBV4-1|NA|TRBD1
TGCGCCAGCAGCCAAGGACAGGGATATGGCTACACCTTC
CASSQGQGYGYTF
>TRBJ2-3|TRBV4-2|NA|TRBD2
TGTGCCAGCAGCAGTGGGGGGGGCACAGATACGCAGTATTTT
CASSSGGGTDTQYF
>TRBJ2-7|TRBV5-1|NA|NA
TGCGCCAGCAGCTTGGGGGCAGCCTACGAGCAGTACTTC
CASSLGAAYEQYF
>TRBJ2-1|TRBV5-4|NA|NA
TGTGCCAGCAGGACTAGGGTGCACAATGAGCAGTTCTTC
CASRTRVHNEQFF
>TRBJ2-5|TRBV5-4|few|TRBD1
TGTGCCAGCAGCCGAGGACAGGGTATCGGAGAGACCCAGTACTTC
CASSRGQGIGETQYF
>TRBJ2-1|TRBV15|NA|TRBD1
TGTGCCACCAGCGTACCGGGACAGGCCTACAATGAGCAGTTCTTC
CATSVPGQAYNEQFF
>TRBJ2-7|TRBV5-1|NA|NA
TGCGCCAGCAGCCCCCAGGACGGATACGAGCAGTACTTC
CASSPQDGYEQYF
>TRBJ2-7|TRBV5-4|NA|TRBD2
TGTGCCAGCAGCGCCGGACTAGCGGACTACGAGCAGTACTTC
CASSAGLADYEQYF
>TRBJ2-7|TRBV19|NA|TRBD1
TGTGCCAGTAGTATAGATCACAGGGGCTTCTACGAGCAGTACTTC
CASSIDHRGFYEQYF
>TRBJ2-5|TRBV5-1|few|TRBD2
TGCGCCAGCAGCCTGACTAGCGCCCAAGAGACCCAGTACTTC
CASSLTSAQETQYF
>TRBJ1-3|TRBV28|once|TRBD1
TGTGCCAGCAGTTCCGGGACAGTTAGATCTGGAAACACCATATATTTT
CASSSGTVRSGNTIYF
>TRBJ2-3|TRBV5-1|NA|NA
TGCGCCAGCGCAGGGGGAGGGAACACAGATACGCAGTATTTT
CASAGGGNTDTQYF
>TRBJ2-3|TRBV7-9|NA|NA
TGTGCCAGCAGCTTCAAGGGGGACGGGGCGCAGTATTTT
CASSFKGDGAQYF
>TRBJ2-1|TRBV5-1|NA|NA
TGCGCCAGCAAAGTGTATAGCGGTGGTGAGCAGTTCTTC
CASKVYSGGEQFF